The entry below describes one T cell receptor beta chain. Between the trimmed V and J ends, which lost 5 bases and 0 bases, there was a span of 5 bases. Germline CDR1 is SEHNR and CDR2 is FQNEAQ (reference sequence). The CDR3 runs 13 residues. This entry is derived from a study of blood T cell repertoires in COVID-19. Turning to the study itself: In each case, the material was cDNA or gDNA derived from T cells, B-cell-depleted T cells, or PBMCs.

The repertoire was sequenced with immunoSEQ multiplex PCR; TCRdb's copy has only in-frame clones and lacks some. This table has about 240,000 clones, about 87% appearing once. The clonotype was recovered from a woman in her 70s with active or convalescent COVID-19. The chain recombines TRBV7-9 with TRBJ2-1, with unresolved D. Material: peripheral blood. CDR3 nucleotides: TGTGCCAGCAGCCCCGTCTCCTACAATGAGCAGTTCTTC. Translated: CASSPVSYNEQFF.